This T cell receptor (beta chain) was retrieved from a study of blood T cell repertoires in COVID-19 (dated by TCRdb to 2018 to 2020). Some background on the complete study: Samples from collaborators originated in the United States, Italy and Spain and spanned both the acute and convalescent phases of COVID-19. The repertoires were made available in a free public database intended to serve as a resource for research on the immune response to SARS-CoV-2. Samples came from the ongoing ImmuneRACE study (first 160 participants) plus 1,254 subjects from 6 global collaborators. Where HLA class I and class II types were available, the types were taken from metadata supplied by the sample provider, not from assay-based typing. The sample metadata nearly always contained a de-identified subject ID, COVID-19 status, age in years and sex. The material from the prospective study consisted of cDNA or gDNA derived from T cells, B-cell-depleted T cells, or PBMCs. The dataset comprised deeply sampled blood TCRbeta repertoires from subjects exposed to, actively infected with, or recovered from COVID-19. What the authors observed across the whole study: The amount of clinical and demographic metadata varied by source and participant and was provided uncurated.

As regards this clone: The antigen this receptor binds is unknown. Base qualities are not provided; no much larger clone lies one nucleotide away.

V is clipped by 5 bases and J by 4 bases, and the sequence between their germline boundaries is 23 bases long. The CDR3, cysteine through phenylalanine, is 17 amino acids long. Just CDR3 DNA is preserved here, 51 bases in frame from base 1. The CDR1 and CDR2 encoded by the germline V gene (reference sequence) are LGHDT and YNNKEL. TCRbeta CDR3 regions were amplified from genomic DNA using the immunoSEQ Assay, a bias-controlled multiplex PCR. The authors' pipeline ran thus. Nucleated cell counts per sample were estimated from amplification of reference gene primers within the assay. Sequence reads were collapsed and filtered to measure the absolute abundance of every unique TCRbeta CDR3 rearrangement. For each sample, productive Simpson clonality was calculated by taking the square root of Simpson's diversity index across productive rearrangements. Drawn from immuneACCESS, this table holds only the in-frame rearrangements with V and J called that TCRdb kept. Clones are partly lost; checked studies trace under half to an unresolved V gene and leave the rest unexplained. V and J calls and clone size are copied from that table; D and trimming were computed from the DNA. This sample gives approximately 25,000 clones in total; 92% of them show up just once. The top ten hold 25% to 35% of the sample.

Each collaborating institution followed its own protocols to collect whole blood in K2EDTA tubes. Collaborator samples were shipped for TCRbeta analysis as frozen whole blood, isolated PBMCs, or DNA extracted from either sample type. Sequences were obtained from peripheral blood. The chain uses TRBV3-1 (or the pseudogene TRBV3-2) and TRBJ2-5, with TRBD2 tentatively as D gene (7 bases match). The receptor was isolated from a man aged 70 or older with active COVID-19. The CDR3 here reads CASSSKGRGGLRETQYF. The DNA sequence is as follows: TGTGCCAGCAGCTCAAAGGGTAGGGGGGGCCTTAGAGAGACCCAGTACTTC.